Sequencing of this T cell receptor beta chain was carried out in a study of blood T cell repertoires in COVID-19. Study background: COVID-19 samples, acute and convalescent, were from the United States, Italy and Spain. The cDNA or gDNA used as material had been derived from T cells, B-cell-depleted T cells, or PBMCs.

TCRdb keeps only in-frame clones here, not all; method: immunoSEQ multiplex PCR. This table holds more than 80,000 clones, about 85% found once. Seattle patients were enrolled while actively infected and followed longitudinally. Germline CDR1 is KGHSH and CDR2 is LQKENI. The length of the CDR3 is 15 residues. With V trimmed by 4 bases and J by 5 bases, 10 bases remained unmatched. This receptor was obtained from a woman aged 80 or over with COVID-19, enrolled during active disease. Specimen: peripheral blood. The chain is built from TRBV18 and TRBJ1-1, with 7 bases identical to TRBD1. Written as DNA, the CDR3 is TGTGCCAGCTCACGTCCGACAGGGAGAAGTACTGAAGCTTTCTTT. Translated: CASSRPTGRSTEAFF.